This is a list of T cell receptor beta chains from one sample in a study of shared T cell receptors in the human thymus. Repertoires were generated with immunoSEQ multiplex PCR, while TCRdb's copy carries only in-frame clones and drops some. The sample shows some 400,000 clones, approximately 95% of them seen only once. Material: thymocytes. These TCRs come from a human donor. Both conserved end residues are part of each CDR3. Fields, in order: clone size, D gene, V gene, J gene, CDR3 protein, CDR3 DNA. A D gene is named only where the DNA matches it firmly. Only part of the rows carry a size: once, few, many, or a class if the clone is expanded.

abundance: NA; d_gene: TRBD1; v_gene: TRBV7-8; j_gene: TRBJ2-1; CDR3aa: CASSFGDRVHNEQFF; CDR3nt: TGTGCCAGCAGCTTCGGGGACAGGGTCCACAATGAGCAGTTCTTC
abundance: NA; d_gene: TRBD2; v_gene: TRBV12-5; j_gene: TRBJ2-7; CDR3aa: CASGLELAGQSSYEQYF; CDR3nt: TGTGCTAGTGGTTTAGAACTAGCGGGCCAAAGCTCCTACGAGCAGTACTTC
abundance: NA; d_gene: NA; v_gene: TRBV7-9; j_gene: TRBJ1-6; CDR3aa: CASSLEGVEEGSPLHF; CDR3nt: TGTGCCAGCAGCTTAGAAGGGGTCGAGGAAGGTTCACCCCTCCACTTT
abundance: NA; d_gene: NA; v_gene: TRBV5-6; j_gene: TRBJ2-4; CDR3aa: CASSLKAQGTLAKNIQYF; CDR3nt: TGTGCCAGCAGCTTGAAGGCCCAGGGAACCCTAGCCAAAAACATTCAGTACTTC
abundance: NA; d_gene: TRBD2; v_gene: TRBV6-1; j_gene: TRBJ2-5; CDR3aa: CASSVRLAGGGQETQYF; CDR3nt: TGTGCCAGCAGTGTAAGACTAGCGGGAGGAGGGCAAGAGACCCAGTACTTC
abundance: NA; d_gene: TRBD1; v_gene: TRBV5-1; j_gene: TRBJ1-2; CDR3aa: CASSFGTGVNYGYTF; CDR3nt: TGCGCCAGCAGCTTCGGGACAGGGGTTAACTATGGCTACACCTTC
abundance: NA; d_gene: NA; v_gene: TRBV28; j_gene: TRBJ2-7; CDR3aa: CASSPASTGLRYEQYF; CDR3nt: TGTGCCAGCAGCCCCGCCTCCACAGGACTCAGGTACGAGCAGTACTTC
abundance: NA; d_gene: NA; v_gene: TRBV9; j_gene: TRBJ2-3; CDR3aa: CASSVLPTLRPDTQYF; CDR3nt: TGTGCCAGCAGCGTCTTACCGACTTTACGTCCAGATACGCAGTATTTT
abundance: NA; d_gene: TRBD1; v_gene: TRBV7-9; j_gene: TRBJ2-7; CDR3aa: CASSSEGASSSYEQYF; CDR3nt: TGTGCCAGCAGCTCAGAGGGGGCATCCTCATCGTACGAGCAGTACTTC
abundance: NA; d_gene: NA; v_gene: TRBV28; j_gene: TRBJ2-7; CDR3aa: CASSLSSQGYSYEQYF; CDR3nt: TGTGCCAGCAGTTTAAGTAGTCAGGGGTACTCCTACGAGCAGTACTTC
abundance: NA; d_gene: NA; v_gene: TRBV5-1; j_gene: TRBJ1-1; CDR3aa: CASTVSREAEAFF; CDR3nt: TGCGCCAGCACAGTATCCAGGGAGGCTGAAGCTTTCTTT
abundance: NA; d_gene: TRBD2; v_gene: TRBV10-3; j_gene: TRBJ2-7; CDR3aa: CAISDPGLAGNSYEQYF; CDR3nt: TGTGCCATCAGTGATCCCGGACTAGCGGGGAACTCCTACGAGCAGTACTTC
abundance: NA; d_gene: NA; v_gene: TRBV28; j_gene: TRBJ1-2; CDR3aa: CASSFQRGYTF; CDR3nt: TGTGCCAGCAGTTTCCAGCGTGGCTACACCTTC
abundance: NA; d_gene: TRBD1; v_gene: TRBV18; j_gene: TRBJ1-5; CDR3aa: CASSPRSGGRTNQPQHF; CDR3nt: TGTGCCAGCTCACCGCGCTCAGGGGGCCGGACGAATCAGCCCCAGCATTTT
abundance: NA; d_gene: NA; v_gene: TRBV19; j_gene: TRBJ1-6; CDR3aa: CASLRDFGLHSPLHF; CDR3nt: TGTGCCAGTCTTCGGGATTTCGGGCTGCATTCACCCCTCCACTTT
abundance: NA; d_gene: TRBD2; v_gene: TRBV27; j_gene: TRBJ2-3; CDR3aa: CASIPSPSLAGVMDTQYF; CDR3nt: TGTGCCAGCATCCCCTCCCCCTCACTAGCGGGAGTGATGGATACGCAGTATTTT
abundance: NA; d_gene: NA; v_gene: TRBV25-1; j_gene: TRBJ2-1; CDR3aa: CASNNSGYPPEQFF; CDR3nt: TGTGCCAGCAATAACTCCGGCTACCCCCCTGAGCAGTTCTTC
abundance: NA; d_gene: TRBD1; v_gene: TRBV7-2; j_gene: TRBJ2-3; CDR3aa: CASSFPRVRGPTDTQYF; CDR3nt: TGTGCCAGCAGCTTCCCGAGGGTCAGGGGGCCCACAGATACGCAGTATTTT
abundance: NA; d_gene: TRBD1; v_gene: TRBV27; j_gene: TRBJ2-7; CDR3aa: CASSRDRASYEQYF; CDR3nt: TGTGCCAGCAGTAGAGACAGGGCCTCCTACGAGCAGTACTTC
abundance: once; d_gene: NA; v_gene: TRBV6-1; j_gene: TRBJ1-1; CDR3aa: CASPSPEPNTEAFF; CDR3nt: TGTGCCAGCCCATCCCCTGAACCGAACACTGAAGCTTTCTTT
abundance: NA; d_gene: TRBD2; v_gene: TRBV7-2; j_gene: TRBJ2-3; CDR3aa: CASSLKLAGEEVTDTQYF; CDR3nt: TGTGCCAGCAGCTTAAAGCTAGCGGGAGAGGAGGTCACAGATACGCAGTATTTT
abundance: NA; d_gene: TRBD2; v_gene: TRBV4-1; j_gene: TRBJ2-7; CDR3aa: CASSLAGESYEQYF; CDR3nt: TGCGCCAGCAGCCTAGCGGGAGAGTCCTACGAGCAGTACTTC
abundance: NA; d_gene: NA; v_gene: TRBV5-4; j_gene: TRBJ2-1; CDR3aa: CASSLRGASYNEQFF; CDR3nt: TGTGCCAGCAGCTTGCGCGGGGCCTCCTACAATGAGCAGTTCTTC
abundance: NA; d_gene: NA; v_gene: TRBV29-1; j_gene: TRBJ1-2; CDR3aa: CSVGVPQERGAGYTF; CDR3nt: TGCAGCGTTGGAGTCCCCCAGGAAAGGGGGGCGGGCTACACCTTC
abundance: NA; d_gene: TRBD2; v_gene: TRBV4-2; j_gene: TRBJ2-7; CDR3aa: CASSQDLGGLAGPVYEQYF; CDR3nt: TGTGCCAGCAGCCAAGATTTAGGGGGACTAGCGGGACCCGTTTACGAGCAGTACTTC
abundance: NA; d_gene: NA; v_gene: TRBV15; j_gene: TRBJ1-2; CDR3aa: CATSRVFRGNYGYTF; CDR3nt: TGTGCCACCAGCAGAGTCTTCAGGGGTAACTATGGCTACACCTTC
abundance: NA; d_gene: TRBD1; v_gene: TRBV30; j_gene: TRBJ1-3; CDR3aa: CAWSVTGGSGNTIYF; CDR3nt: TGTGCCTGGAGTGTAACAGGGGGCTCTGGAAACACCATATATTTT
abundance: once; d_gene: TRBD1; v_gene: TRBV5-1; j_gene: TRBJ1-5; CDR3aa: CASSLRAGGPNQPQHF; CDR3nt: TGCGCCAGCAGCTTGCGGGCAGGGGGGCCTAATCAGCCCCAGCATTTT
abundance: NA; d_gene: TRBD2; v_gene: TRBV27; j_gene: TRBJ2-7; CDR3aa: CASSNGTSPSYEQYF; CDR3nt: TGTGCCAGCAGTAATGGGACTAGCCCATCCTACGAGCAGTACTTC
abundance: NA; d_gene: NA; v_gene: TRBV5-6; j_gene: TRBJ1-1; CDR3aa: CASSISLRPEAFF; CDR3nt: TGTGCCAGCAGCATCTCCCTCCGGCCTGAAGCTTTCTTT
abundance: NA; d_gene: NA; v_gene: TRBV7-2; j_gene: TRBJ1-5; CDR3aa: CASTQRGGVSNQPQHF; CDR3nt: TGTGCCAGCACCCAAAGAGGAGGGGTAAGCAATCAGCCCCAGCATTTT
abundance: NA; d_gene: TRBD1; v_gene: TRBV6-5; j_gene: TRBJ1-1; CDR3aa: CASSLGQGGTEAFF; CDR3nt: TGTGCCAGCAGTTTGGGACAGGGTGGGACTGAAGCTTTCTTT
abundance: NA; d_gene: NA; v_gene: TRBV15; j_gene: TRBJ2-5; CDR3aa: CATSRGTETQYF; CDR3nt: TGTGCCACCAGCAGAGGGACCGAGACCCAGTACTTC
abundance: NA; d_gene: NA; v_gene: TRBV30; j_gene: TRBJ2-1; CDR3aa: CAWRDCKGRQVREQFF; CDR3nt: TGTGCCTGGAGGGACTGCAAGGGCCGCCAGGTTCGTGAGCAGTTCTTC
abundance: once; d_gene: TRBD1; v_gene: TRBV19; j_gene: TRBJ2-5; CDR3aa: CASRPTGPGETQYF; CDR3nt: TGTGCCAGTCGGCCGACAGGGCCAGGGGAGACCCAGTACTTC
abundance: NA; d_gene: NA; v_gene: TRBV10-3; j_gene: TRBJ1-2; CDR3aa: CAIKRSGPLGGYTF; CDR3nt: TGTGCCATCAAACGGTCCGGGCCGTTAGGTGGCTACACCTTC
abundance: NA; d_gene: NA; v_gene: TRBV11-3; j_gene: TRBJ2-1; CDR3aa: CASSLGPRGGTVNNEQFF; CDR3nt: TGTGCCAGCAGCTTAGGCCCCAGGGGAGGGACGGTTAACAATGAGCAGTTCTTC
abundance: NA; d_gene: TRBD1; v_gene: TRBV14; j_gene: TRBJ1-4; CDR3aa: CASSQLGQGAHRGNEKLFF; CDR3nt: TGTGCCAGCAGCCAACTAGGACAGGGGGCTCATCGGGGTAATGAAAAACTGTTTTTT
abundance: NA; d_gene: TRBD1; v_gene: TRBV19; j_gene: TRBJ2-1; CDR3aa: CASSSGQGDVVLFYNEQFF; CDR3nt: TGTGCCAGTAGTTCGGGACAGGGAGATGTAGTTTTGTTCTACAATGAGCAGTTCTTC
abundance: NA; d_gene: NA; v_gene: TRBV7-2; j_gene: TRBJ2-1; CDR3aa: CASSLAPDPRSYLRFF; CDR3nt: TGTGCCAGCAGCTTGGCGCCCGATCCACGGTCGTATTTGCGGTTCTTC
abundance: NA; d_gene: NA; v_gene: TRBV2; j_gene: TRBJ2-1; CDR3aa: CASSEGKRVWDEQFF; CDR3nt: TGTGCCAGCAGTGAAGGAAAGCGGGTTTGGGATGAGCAGTTCTTC
abundance: NA; d_gene: TRBD2; v_gene: TRBV5-1; j_gene: TRBJ2-7; CDR3aa: CASRSIEAGALTYEQYF; CDR3nt: TGCGCCAGCAGGTCTATTGAGGCGGGAGCCTTAACCTACGAGCAGTACTTC
abundance: NA; d_gene: NA; v_gene: TRBV30; j_gene: TRBJ2-1; CDR3aa: CAWSGRKGGGEFF; CDR3nt: TGTGCCTGGAGTGGTCGTAAAGGAGGGGGGGAGTTCTTC
abundance: NA; d_gene: TRBD2; v_gene: TRBV25-1; j_gene: TRBJ2-3; CDR3aa: CASSELTSGRTGDTQYF; CDR3nt: TGTGCCAGCAGTGAGCTTACTAGCGGGAGGACCGGAGATACGCAGTATTTT
abundance: NA; d_gene: NA; v_gene: TRBV6-1; j_gene: TRBJ1-2; CDR3aa: CASLGGGNGYTF; CDR3nt: TGTGCCAGCCTGGGTGGAGGGAATGGCTACACCTTC
abundance: NA; d_gene: NA; v_gene: TRBV5-1; j_gene: TRBJ2-7; CDR3aa: CASSLVLGQGGDPYEQYF; CDR3nt: TGCGCCAGCAGCTTGGTCCTGGGGCAGGGGGGTGATCCCTACGAGCAGTACTTC
abundance: NA; d_gene: NA; v_gene: TRBV7-2; j_gene: TRBJ2-7; CDR3aa: CASSLPKPYEQYF; CDR3nt: TGTGCCAGCAGCCTCCCGAAACCCTACGAGCAGTACTTC
abundance: NA; d_gene: TRBD1; v_gene: TRBV27; j_gene: TRBJ1-1; CDR3aa: CVSSPGTGHTEAFF; CDR3nt: TGTGTCAGCAGCCCTGGGACAGGGCATACTGAAGCTTTCTTT
abundance: NA; d_gene: NA; v_gene: TRBV5-4; j_gene: TRBJ2-5; CDR3aa: CASSLLRGTQYF; CDR3nt: TGTGCCAGCAGCCTCCTCAGGGGGACCCAGTACTTC
abundance: once; d_gene: TRBD2; v_gene: TRBV19; j_gene: TRBJ2-2; CDR3aa: CVRGGLAGGTGELFF; CDR3nt: TGTGTCAGAGGGGGACTAGCGGGAGGTACCGGGGAGCTGTTTTTT
abundance: NA; d_gene: TRBD1; v_gene: TRBV12-5; j_gene: TRBJ2-5; CDR3aa: CASGLGPDRYGSETQYF; CDR3nt: TGTGCTAGTGGTTTGGGCCCGGACAGGTACGGATCGGAGACCCAGTACTTC
abundance: NA; d_gene: TRBD2; v_gene: TRBV7-6; j_gene: TRBJ2-1; CDR3aa: CASSLARLAGVGEQFF; CDR3nt: TGTGCCAGCAGCTTAGCGCGCCTAGCGGGAGTGGGTGAGCAGTTCTTC